Detailed here is one T cell receptor (beta chain). The source of the sample is a study of blood T cells in healthy people across ages. It was with a sample-barcoded 5' primer and a J-beta primer mix that a second PCR of roughly 7 to 12 cycles was run. TCRdb passed the 5' RACE reads through MiXCR, listing each CDR3 protein once. Altogether 1.5 million to 2 million distinct CDR3 sequences are present, roughly 49% being singletons, with the ten largest covering 2% to 2.5%. The CDR3 length is 15 residues. The germline V gene has CDR1 SGHTA and CDR2 FQGNSA. Trimming stripped 3 bases from V and 13 bases from J, with 22 bases between.

V gene TRBV7-2 combines with J gene TRBJ2-1; TRBD2 is a possible D gene (5 bases). This receptor was taken from a woman in her 40s in good health. Sequencing was carried out using blood. The CDR3 is CASSFGLSSAETQFF. For the CDR3, the DNA is TGTGCCAGCAGCTTCGGTCTGAGTAGCGCTGAGACCCAGTTCTTC.